A selection of T cell receptor beta chains follows, all from one sample in a study of graft-versus-host responses after intestinal transplantation. Repertoires were generated with immunoSEQ multiplex PCR, while TCRdb's copy carries only in-frame clones and drops some. Counted here are around 55,000 clones, 80% to 90% occurring once; the ten biggest clones make up 0.5% to 0.8%. These receptors are not linked to any known antigen. This specimen consisted of unstimulated CD4+ T cells sorted from spleen or lymph node cells, obtained before transplant. All receptors derive from a human donor who was the organ donor for an intestinal transplant. CDR3s include the opening cysteine and the closing phenylalanine or tryptophan. The D gene is left open where the match is weak.

TRBV7-3	-	TRBJ2-1	CASSLTSGDEQFF
TRBV18	-	TRBJ2-1	CASSPRLNEQFF
TRBV7-2	-	TRBJ1-3	CASSLRGGYSGNTIYF
TRBV19	-	TRBJ1-1	CASSPEVTVNTEAFF
TRBV7-6	-	TRBJ2-3	CASSLVPEVADTQYF
TRBV6-6	TRBD1	TRBJ1-2	CASREGAGGYTF
TRBV28	TRBD1	TRBJ2-7	CASRMPGQGNYEQYF
TRBV18	TRBD2	TRBJ2-3	CASSRGGYTDTQYF
TRBV6-1	-	TRBJ2-7	CASSGRQADYEQYF
TRBV28	-	TRBJ1-2	CAIVNRQAGRGYTF
TRBV4-3	-	TRBJ2-2	CASSQEERVVTGELFF
TRBV5-1	TRBD1	TRBJ2-6	CASGTASGANVLTF
TRBV28	TRBD2	TRBJ2-7	CASSPGLAGLYEQYF
TRBV28	-	TRBJ1-2	CASSLAGYGYTF
TRBV6-5	TRBD2	TRBJ2-1	CASSRGLAGFNEQFF
TRBV21-1	-	TRBJ2-1	CASSKEGQGGDNEQFF
TRBV23-1	-	TRBJ1-5	CASSQSVTPGALLNQPQHF
TRBV9	TRBD1	TRBJ2-5	CASSVRQGGETQYF
TRBV7-9	-	TRBJ2-2	CASSLLGFAGGELFF
TRBV28	TRBD2	TRBJ2-1	CASSLFGVGGRAYNEQFF
TRBV6-1	TRBD1	TRBJ1-1	CASRPTGVTEAFF
TRBV28	-	TRBJ2-3	CASKSVGVTDTQYF
TRBV4-2	-	TRBJ1-2	CASSQDDRRNYGYTF
TRBV21-1	-	TRBJ2-1	CASSNRTSGRASSSYNEQFF
TRBV9	TRBD2	TRBJ2-1	CASSLSERESRDEQFF
TRBV19	TRBD2	TRBJ2-7	CASRQTGTSNEQYF
TRBV6-5	TRBD1	TRBJ1-4	CASSDRGKKLFF
TRBV30	-	TRBJ2-7	CAWSVMDRAYEQYF
TRBV5-1	TRBD2	TRBJ2-1	CASSQLAGGWNEQFF
TRBV10-3	-	TRBJ1-1	CAIRRGQYDTEAFF
TRBV2	-	TRBJ2-1	CATSRFNEQFF
TRBV28	-	TRBJ2-5	CASSPGRETQYF
TRBV4-1	-	TRBJ1-1	CASSPPIGENTEAFF
TRBV18	-	TRBJ2-3	CASSPPGAAPYTDTQYF
TRBV28	TRBD1	TRBJ1-3	CASSLFFRDRVKSGNTIYF
TRBV7-2	-	TRBJ2-1	CASSSPLLRIQQFF
TRBV28	TRBD2	TRBJ2-3	CAIRPSERESYPNTQYF
TRBV2	-	TRBJ1-1	CASDFGDTEAFF
TRBV21-1	-	TRBJ2-1	CASSEKDRGNNEQFF
TRBV5-1	TRBD2	TRBJ2-3	CASSLGLAGTDTQYF
TRBV28	TRBD1	TRBJ2-5	CASNKPRTGKETQYF
TRBV29-1	-	TRBJ2-7	CSVEDTGGDYEQYF
TRBV7-8	TRBD2	TRBJ2-5	CASSLARLVSGRSETQYF
TRBV21-1	-	TRBJ2-3	CASSKTSGTDTQYF
TRBV6-5	-	TRBJ2-4	CASRGGLSKNIQYF
TRBV28	-	TRBJ2-6	CASSRGRGSGANVLTF
TRBV29-1	-	TRBJ2-1	CSVEVWGQKGNEQFF
TRBV6-1	-	TRBJ1-1	CASLTLSRGEAFF